This T cell receptor beta chain was identified during a study of shared clonotypes between healthy human individuals. The CDR3 has 14 amino acids. V gave up 1 base and J gave up 1 base, with 9 bases separating them. The V gene's germline CDR1 is SGHDT and CDR2 YYEEEE. The donors, healthy adults who were HIV-negative, had experienced no recent acute infections or vaccinations. Profiling relied on immunoSEQ multiplex PCR, and the TCRdb table lists in-frame clones only, not all of them. Among roughly 2.4 million clones listed, almost 96% were seen once. The chain joins TRBV5-6 to TRBJ2-7, with D possibly being TRBD1 (6 bases). Sequencing was carried out using naive CD4+ T cells sorted from blood. Subset given: CD45RA+ positively selected. The clonotype originates from a man aged 18 to 30 in good health. DNA for the CDR3: TGTGCCAGCAGCTTGACGACAGGATCCTACGAGCAGTACTTC. Its translation is CASSLTTGSYEQYF.